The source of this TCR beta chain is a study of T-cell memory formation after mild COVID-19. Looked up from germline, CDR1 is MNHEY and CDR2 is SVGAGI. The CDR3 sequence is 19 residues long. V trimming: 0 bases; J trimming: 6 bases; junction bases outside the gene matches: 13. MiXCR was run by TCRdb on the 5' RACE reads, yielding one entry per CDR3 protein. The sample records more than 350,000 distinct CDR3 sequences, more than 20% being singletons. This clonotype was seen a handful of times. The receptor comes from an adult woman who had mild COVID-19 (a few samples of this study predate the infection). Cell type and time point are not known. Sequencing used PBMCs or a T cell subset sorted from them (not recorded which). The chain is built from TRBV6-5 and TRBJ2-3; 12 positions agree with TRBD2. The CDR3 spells CASSYSDILAGGRWDTQYF. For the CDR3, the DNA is TGTGCCAGCAGTTACTCGGATATACTAGCGGGGGGCCGGTGGGATACGCAGTATTTT.